The T cell receptor beta chain under discussion was sequenced for a study of blood T cells in healthy people across ages. Study at large: There was about one barcoded beta molecule captured by template switching per two T cells.

The germline V gene encodes CDR1 SGDLS and CDR2 YYNGEE. This CDR3 has 17 amino acids. The V and J ends lost 4 bases and 2 bases, in that order; junction bases with no gene match: 11. This clonotype was recorded many times. A second roughly 6 to 11 cycle PCR used barcoded and J-beta primers. Individual samples furnished no less than 3 million CDR3-containing paired-end reads apiece. In TCRdb, the 5' RACE reads were re-called with MiXCR into one record per CDR3 protein. The repertoire has around 1,700,000 distinct CDR3 sequences, under 30% of them found once; the top ten carry around 7.7%. The specimen sequenced was blood. This sequence joins TRBV9 and TRBJ2-5, with 10 bases aligning to TRBD2. This TCR came from a woman aged 25 to 39 in good health. CDR3 coding DNA: TGTGCCAGCAGCTACCGAGACGGGACTAGCGTTCAAGAGACCCAGTACTTC. It specifies CASSYRDGTSVQETQYF.